This T cell receptor beta chain was observed in a study of Graves' ophthalmopathy and Graves' hyperthyroidism. Whole-study findings and limits: The majority of expanded thyroid clonotypes above 0.001 frequency also occurred in blood.

The length of the CDR3 is 14 residues. V gave up 7 bases and J gave up 0 bases, with 12 bases separating them. Per germline, CDR1 MNHEY and CDR2 SMNVEV (reference sequence). The study amplified TCR beta CDR3 regions using RNA transcripts. First-round RT-PCR employed HTBI primers, with a second-round multiplex PCR after it. MiXCR, applied by TCRdb to the multiplex PCR reads, yields one record per CDR3 protein. The table records about 210,000 distinct CDR3 sequences, less than 30% of them present only once. This clonotype was detected ten times or more. Its antigen is undetermined. The chain has TRBV27 and TRBJ1-1; unclear D gene. The TCR comes from a man aged 50 or older with Graves' ophthalmopathy. The specimen was peripheral blood. The CDR3: CASTSAEMNTEAFF. In DNA, the CDR3 is TGTGCCAGCACGTCGGCAGAAATGAACACTGAAGCTTTCTTT.